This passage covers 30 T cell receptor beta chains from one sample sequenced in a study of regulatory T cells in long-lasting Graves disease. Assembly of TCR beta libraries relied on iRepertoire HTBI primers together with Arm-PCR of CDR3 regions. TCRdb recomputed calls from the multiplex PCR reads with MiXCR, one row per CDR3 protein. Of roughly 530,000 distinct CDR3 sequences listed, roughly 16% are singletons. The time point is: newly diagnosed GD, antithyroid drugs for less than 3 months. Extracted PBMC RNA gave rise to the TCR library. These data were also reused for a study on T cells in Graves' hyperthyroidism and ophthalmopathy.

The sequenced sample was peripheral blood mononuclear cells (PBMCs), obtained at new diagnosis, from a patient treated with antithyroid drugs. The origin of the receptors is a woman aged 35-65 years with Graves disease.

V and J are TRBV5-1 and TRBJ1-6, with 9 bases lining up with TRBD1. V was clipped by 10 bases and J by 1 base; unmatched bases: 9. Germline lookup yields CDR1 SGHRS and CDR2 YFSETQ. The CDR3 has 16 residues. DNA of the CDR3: TGCGCCCGACGACAGGGGGAAAAGTCCTATAATTCACCCCTCCACTTT. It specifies CARRQGEKSYNSPLHF.

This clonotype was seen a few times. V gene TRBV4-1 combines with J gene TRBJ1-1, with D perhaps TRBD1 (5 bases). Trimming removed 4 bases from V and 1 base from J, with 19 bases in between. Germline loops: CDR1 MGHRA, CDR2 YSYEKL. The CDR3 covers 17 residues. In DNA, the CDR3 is TGCGCCAGCAGCCTCCCCACCGCCAGGACACCGAACACTGAAGCTTTCTTT. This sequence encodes CASSLPTARTPNTEAFF.

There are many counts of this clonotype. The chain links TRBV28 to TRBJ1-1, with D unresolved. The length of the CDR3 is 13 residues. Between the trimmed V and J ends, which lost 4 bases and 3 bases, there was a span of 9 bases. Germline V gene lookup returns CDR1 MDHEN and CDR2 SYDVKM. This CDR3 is CASSYRVDTEAFF. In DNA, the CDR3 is TGTGCCAGCAGTTATAGGGTCGACACTGAAGCTTTCTTT.

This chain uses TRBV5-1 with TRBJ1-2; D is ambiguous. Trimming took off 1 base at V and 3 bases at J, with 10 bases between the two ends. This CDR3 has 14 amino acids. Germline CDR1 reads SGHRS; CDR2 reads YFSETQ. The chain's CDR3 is CASSLLGNDYGYTF. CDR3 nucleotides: TGCGCCAGCAGCTTGCTAGGGAACGACTATGGCTACACCTTC. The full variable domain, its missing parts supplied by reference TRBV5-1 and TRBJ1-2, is KAGVTQTPRYLIKTRGQQVTLSCSPISGHRSVSWYQQTPGQGLQFLFEYFSETQRNKGNFPGRFSGRQFSNSRSEMNVSTLELGDSALYLCASSLLGNDYGYTFGSGTRLTVV.

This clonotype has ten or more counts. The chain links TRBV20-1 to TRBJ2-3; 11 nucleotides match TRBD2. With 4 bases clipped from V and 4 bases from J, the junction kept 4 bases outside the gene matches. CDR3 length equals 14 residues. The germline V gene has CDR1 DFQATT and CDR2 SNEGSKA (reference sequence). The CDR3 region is CSAILAGVPDTQYF. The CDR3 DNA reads TGCAGTGCTATACTAGCGGGGGTCCCAGATACGCAGTATTTT.

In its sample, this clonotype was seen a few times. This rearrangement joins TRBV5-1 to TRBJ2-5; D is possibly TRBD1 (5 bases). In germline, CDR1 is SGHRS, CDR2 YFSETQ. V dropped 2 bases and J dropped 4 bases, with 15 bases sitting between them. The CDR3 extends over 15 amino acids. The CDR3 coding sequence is TGCGCCAGCAGCTTCAGCAGGGATGTATCAGAGACCCAGTACTTC. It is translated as CASSFSRDVSETQYF. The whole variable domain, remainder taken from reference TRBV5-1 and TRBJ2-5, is KAGVTQTPRYLIKTRGQQVTLSCSPISGHRSVSWYQQTPGQGLQFLFEYFSETQRNKGNFPGRFSGRQFSNSRSEMNVSTLELGDSALYLCASSFSRDVSETQYFGPGTRLLVL.

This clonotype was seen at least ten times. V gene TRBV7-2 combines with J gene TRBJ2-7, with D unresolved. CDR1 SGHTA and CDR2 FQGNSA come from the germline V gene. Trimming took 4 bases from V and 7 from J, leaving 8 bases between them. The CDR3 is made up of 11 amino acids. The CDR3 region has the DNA TGTGCCAGCAGCTCGGGTGGGGAGCAGTACTTC. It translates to CASSSGGEQYF. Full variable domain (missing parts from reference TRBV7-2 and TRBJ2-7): GAGVSQSPSNKVTEKGKDVELRCDPISGHTALYWYRQSLGQGLEFLIYFQGNSAPDKSGLPSDRFSAERTGGSVSTLTIQRTQQEDSAVYLCASSSGGEQYFGPGTRLTVT.

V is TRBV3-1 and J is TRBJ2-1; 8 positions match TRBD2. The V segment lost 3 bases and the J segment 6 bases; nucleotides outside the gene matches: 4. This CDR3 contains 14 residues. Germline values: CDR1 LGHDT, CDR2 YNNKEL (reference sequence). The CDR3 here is CASSHRGGANEQFF. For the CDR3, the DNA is TGTGCCAGCAGCCACCGGGGGGGGGCCAATGAGCAGTTCTTC.

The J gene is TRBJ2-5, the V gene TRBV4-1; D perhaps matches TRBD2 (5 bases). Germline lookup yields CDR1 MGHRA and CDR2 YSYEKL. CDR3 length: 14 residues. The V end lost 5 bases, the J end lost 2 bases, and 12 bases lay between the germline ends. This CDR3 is CASSGGAQQETQYF. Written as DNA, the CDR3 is TGCGCCAGCAGCGGAGGAGCACAGCAAGAGACCCAGTACTTC.

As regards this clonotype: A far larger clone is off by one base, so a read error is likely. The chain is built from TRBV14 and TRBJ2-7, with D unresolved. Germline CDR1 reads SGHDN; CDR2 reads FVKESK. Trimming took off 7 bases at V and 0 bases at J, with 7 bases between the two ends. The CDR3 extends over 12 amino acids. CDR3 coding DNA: TGTGCCAGCACCTGGAGCTCCTACGAGCAGTACTTC. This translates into CASTWSSYEQYF.

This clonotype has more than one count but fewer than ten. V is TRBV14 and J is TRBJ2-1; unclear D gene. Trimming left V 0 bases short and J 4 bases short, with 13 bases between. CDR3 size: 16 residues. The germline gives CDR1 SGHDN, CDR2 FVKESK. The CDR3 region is CASSQERQSLYNEQFF. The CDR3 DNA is TGTGCCAGCAGCCAAGAGCGGCAGAGCCTATACAATGAGCAGTTCTTC.

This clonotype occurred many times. The CDR3 DNA sequence: TGTGCCAGCAGTGTAGGGACTAGCGTCAATGAGCAGTTCTTC. Its protein is CASSVGTSVNEQFF. V gene TRBV2 combines with J gene TRBJ2-1; TRBD2 matches at 10 bases. V lost 4 bases, J lost 6 bases, and 3 bases stayed unmatched. Germline loops: CDR1 SNHLY, CDR2 FYNNEI. This CDR3 spans 14 amino acids.

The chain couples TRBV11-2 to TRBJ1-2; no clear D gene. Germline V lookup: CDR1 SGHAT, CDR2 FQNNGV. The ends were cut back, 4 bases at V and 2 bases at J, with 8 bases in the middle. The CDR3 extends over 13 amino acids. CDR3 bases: TGTGCCAGCAGCTCCGCACAAAACTATGGCTACACCTTC. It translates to CASSSAQNYGYTF.

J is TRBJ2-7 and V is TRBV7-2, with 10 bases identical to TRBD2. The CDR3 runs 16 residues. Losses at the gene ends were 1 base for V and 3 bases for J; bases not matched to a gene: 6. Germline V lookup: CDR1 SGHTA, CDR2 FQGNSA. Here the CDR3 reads CASSLGLTSGRYEQYF. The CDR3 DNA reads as TGTGCCAGCAGCTTAGGGTTGACTAGCGGGCGCTACGAGCAGTACTTC.

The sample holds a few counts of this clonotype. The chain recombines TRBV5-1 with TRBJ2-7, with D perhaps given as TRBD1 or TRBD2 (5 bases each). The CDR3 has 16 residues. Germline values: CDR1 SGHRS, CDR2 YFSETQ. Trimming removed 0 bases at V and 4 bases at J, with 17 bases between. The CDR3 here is CASSLDPGPGAYEQYF. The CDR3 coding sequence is TGCGCCAGCAGCTTGGATCCGGGACCCGGAGCTTACGAGCAGTACTTC.

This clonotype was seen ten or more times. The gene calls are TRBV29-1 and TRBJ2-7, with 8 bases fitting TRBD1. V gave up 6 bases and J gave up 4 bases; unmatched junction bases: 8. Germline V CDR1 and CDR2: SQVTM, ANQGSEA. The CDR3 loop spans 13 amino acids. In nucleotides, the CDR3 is TGCAGCGTGGGTGGACAGGGCCCTTACGAGCAGTACTTC. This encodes CSVGGQGPYEQYF.

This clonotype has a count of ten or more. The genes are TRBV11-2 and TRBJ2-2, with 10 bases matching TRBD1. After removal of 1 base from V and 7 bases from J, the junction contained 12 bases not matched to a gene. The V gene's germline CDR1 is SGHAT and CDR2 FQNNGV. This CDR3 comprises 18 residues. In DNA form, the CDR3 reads TGTGCCAGCAGCTTAGTATACACGGGACAGGGGTCCGTCGGGGAGCTGTTTTTT. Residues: CASSLVYTGQGSVGELFF.

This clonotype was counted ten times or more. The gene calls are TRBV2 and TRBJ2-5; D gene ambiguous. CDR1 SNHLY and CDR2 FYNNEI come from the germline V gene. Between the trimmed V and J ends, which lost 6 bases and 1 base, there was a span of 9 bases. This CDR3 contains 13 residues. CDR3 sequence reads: CASSLQPQETQYF. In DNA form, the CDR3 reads TGTGCCAGCAGCTTACAGCCCCAAGAGACCCAGTACTTC.

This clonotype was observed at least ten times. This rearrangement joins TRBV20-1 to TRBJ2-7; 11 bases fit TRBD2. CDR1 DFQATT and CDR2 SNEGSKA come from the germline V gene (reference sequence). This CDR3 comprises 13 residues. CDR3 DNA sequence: TGCAGCGGCTTGGGACTAGCGGATTACGAGCAGTACTTC. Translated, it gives CSGLGLADYEQYF.

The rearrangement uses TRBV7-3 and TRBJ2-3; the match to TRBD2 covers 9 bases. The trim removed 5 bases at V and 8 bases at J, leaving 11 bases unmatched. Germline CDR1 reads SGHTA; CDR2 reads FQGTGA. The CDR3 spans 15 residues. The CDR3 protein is CASSAAGTSQVTQYF. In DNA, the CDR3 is TGTGCCAGCAGCGCGGCCGGGACTAGCCAGGTTACGCAGTATTTT.

The CDR3 coding sequence is TGTGCCAGCGGGGAGGGTGGAAACACCATATATTTT. Encoded protein: CASGEGGNTIYF. The chain combines TRBV28 with TRBJ1-3; D gene unclear. This CDR3 contains 12 residues. Germline-derived CDR1 and CDR2 are MDHEN and SYDVKM. V was clipped by 8 bases and J by 3 bases, with 8 bases between them.

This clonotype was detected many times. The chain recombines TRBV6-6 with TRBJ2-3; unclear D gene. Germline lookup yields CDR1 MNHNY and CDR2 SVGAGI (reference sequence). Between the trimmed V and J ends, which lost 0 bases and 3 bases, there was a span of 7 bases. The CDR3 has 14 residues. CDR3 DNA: TGTGCCAGCAGTTACTCGCGACCGACAGATACGCAGTATTTT. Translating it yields CASSYSRPTDTQYF.

The CDR3 here is CASSDLHLNTGELFF. The CDR3 DNA reads as TGCGCCAGCAGTGACCTCCACCTTAACACCGGGGAGCTGTTTTTT. The chain links TRBV10-2 to TRBJ2-2; D remains ambiguous. CDR3 length: 15 residues. Per the germline V gene, CDR1 is WSHSY and CDR2 is SAAADI. Between the trimmed V and J ends, which lost 3 bases and 2 bases, there was a span of 10 bases.

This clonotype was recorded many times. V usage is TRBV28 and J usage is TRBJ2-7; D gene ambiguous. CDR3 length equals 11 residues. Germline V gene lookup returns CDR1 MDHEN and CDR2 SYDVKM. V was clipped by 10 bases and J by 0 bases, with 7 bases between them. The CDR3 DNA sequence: TGTGCCACCAGACTCTCCTACGAGCAGTACTTC. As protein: CATRLSYEQYF.

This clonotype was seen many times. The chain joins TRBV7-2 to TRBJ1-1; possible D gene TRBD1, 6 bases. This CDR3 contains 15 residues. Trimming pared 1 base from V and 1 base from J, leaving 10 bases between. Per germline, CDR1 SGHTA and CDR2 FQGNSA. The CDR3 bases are TGTGCCAGCAGCTTAGGCCAGGGGTGGAACACTGAAGCTTTCTTT. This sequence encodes CASSLGQGWNTEAFF.

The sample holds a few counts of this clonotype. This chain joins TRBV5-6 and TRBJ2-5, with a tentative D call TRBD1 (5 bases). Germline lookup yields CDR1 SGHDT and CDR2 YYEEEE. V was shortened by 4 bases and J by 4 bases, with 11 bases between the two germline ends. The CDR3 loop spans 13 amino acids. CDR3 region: CASSQGMGETQYF. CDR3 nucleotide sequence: TGTGCCAGCAGCCAGGGAATGGGAGAGACCCAGTACTTC.

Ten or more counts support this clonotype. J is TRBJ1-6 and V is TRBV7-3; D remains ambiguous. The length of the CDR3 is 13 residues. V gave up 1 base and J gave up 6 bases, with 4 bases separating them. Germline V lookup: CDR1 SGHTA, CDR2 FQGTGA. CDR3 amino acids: CASSLKGNSPLHF. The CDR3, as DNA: TGTGCCAGCAGCTTAAAGGGTAATTCACCCCTCCACTTT.

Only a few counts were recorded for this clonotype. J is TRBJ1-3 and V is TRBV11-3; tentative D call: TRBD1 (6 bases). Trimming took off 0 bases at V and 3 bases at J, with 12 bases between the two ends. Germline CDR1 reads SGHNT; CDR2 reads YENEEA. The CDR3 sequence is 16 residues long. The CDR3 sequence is CASSLEQQGGGNTIYF. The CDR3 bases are TGTGCCAGCAGCTTAGAACAACAGGGCGGTGGAAACACCATATATTTT.

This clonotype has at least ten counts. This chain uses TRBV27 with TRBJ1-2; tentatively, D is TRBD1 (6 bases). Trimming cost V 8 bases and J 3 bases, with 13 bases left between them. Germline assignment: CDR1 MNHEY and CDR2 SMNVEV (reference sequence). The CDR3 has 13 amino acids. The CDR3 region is CASSGGADYGYTF. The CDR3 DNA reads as TGTGCCAGCTCCGGGGGGGCTGACTATGGCTACACCTTC.

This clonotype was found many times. CDR3 amino acids: CASSFLAGTRKSEAFF. In nucleotides, the CDR3 is TGTGCCAGCAGTTTTCTAGCGGGGACCCGAAAGTCTGAAGCTTTCTTT. This chain uses TRBV28 with TRBJ1-1, with a tentative D call TRBD1 (5 bases). The CDR3 runs to 16 residues. Deletions cut 3 bases from V and 6 bases from J, with 20 bases between. Germline V gene lookup returns CDR1 MDHEN and CDR2 SYDVKM. The variable domain in full, completed from reference TRBV28 and TRBJ1-1, reads DVKVTQSSRYLVKRTGEKVFLECVQDMDHENMFWYRQDPGLGLRLIYFSYDVKMKEKGDIPEGYSVSREKKERFSLILESASTNQTSMYLCASSFLAGTRKSEAFFGQGTRLTVV.